The next 11 T cell receptor beta chains were all read from a single sample in a study of glioma-infiltrating T cells. The iRepertoire nested amplicon-rescue multiplex PCR amplified TCR alpha and beta CDR3s from RNA. In TCRdb, the multiplex PCR reads were re-called with MiXCR into one record per CDR3 protein. The table shows 150,000 to 200,000 distinct CDR3 sequences, with around 42% occurring only once. The sequenced sample was glioma tissue, nonneoplastic brain tissue, or PBMCs (not recorded which). The receptors shown here come from a human donor with low-grade glioma or glioblastoma, undergoing nonglioma brain surgery, or in good health (not recorded which).

This chain links TRBV19 with TRBJ1-5; possible D gene TRBD1, 5 bases. V shed 1 base and J shed 7 bases, with 20 bases lying between them. This CDR3 contains 17 residues. Germline-derived CDR1 and CDR2 are LNHDA and SQIVND (reference sequence). CDR3 nucleotides: TGTGCCAGTAGTATAGGGGCCGGGGGTATTGAAGAGCAGCCCCAGCATTTT. This codes for CASSIGAGGIEEQPQHF. Variable domain in full (rest from reference TRBV19 and TRBJ1-5): DGGITQSPKYLFRKEGQNVTLSCEQNLNHDAMYWYRQDPGQGLRLIYYSQIVNDFQKGDIAEGYSVSREKKESFPLTVTSAQKNPTAFYLCASSIGAGGIEEQPQHFGDGTRLSIL.

Many counts were recorded for this clonotype. The rearrangement joins TRBV28 to TRBJ1-5; maybe TRBD1 (5 bases). This CDR3 has 12 amino acids. V gave up 5 bases and J gave up 5 bases, with 7 bases separating them. CDR1 and CDR2 (germline): MDHEN, SYDVKM. The CDR3 nucleotides read TGTGCCAGCAGTCCGGGGGATCAGCCCCAGCATTTT. This gives the protein CASSPGDQPQHF.

The V and J genes are TRBV30 and TRBJ2-1; perhaps TRBD1 as D (5 bases). The CDR3 is 15 amino acids. The germline V gene has CDR1 GTSNPN and CDR2 SVGIG (reference sequence). V lost 0 bases, J lost 7 bases, and 16 bases lay in between. CDR3 DNA: TGTGCCTGGAGTGTTGTAGGGGCGACCGGGAATGAGCAGTTCTTC. Translated, it gives CAWSVVGATGNEQFF.

The rearrangement links TRBV29-1 to TRBJ2-7; 7 nucleotides match TRBD2. The J segment lost 3 bases and the V segment lost 6 bases, leaving 11 bases of the junction unmatched. This CDR3 comprises 14 residues. Germline lookup yields CDR1 SQVTM and CDR2 ANQGSEA. The CDR3 region has the DNA TGCAGCGTCCCCGGGACTAACGGGGGCTACGAGCAGTACTTC. Translated: CSVPGTNGGYEQYF.

This clonotype was detected only a few times. The chain joins TRBV2 to TRBJ2-5; 12 bases agree with TRBD2. Germline lookup yields CDR1 SNHLY and CDR2 FYNNEI. The CDR3 sequence is 15 residues long. The V gene end was trimmed by 5 bases and the J gene end by 4 bases; junction bases not matched to a gene: 5. This CDR3 is CASSPTSGRIETQYF. CDR3 nucleotide sequence: TGTGCCAGCAGTCCGACTAGCGGGAGAATAGAGACCCAGTACTTC.

The chain has TRBV2 and TRBJ2-1; no firm D call. The V end was cut by 9 bases, the J end by 0 bases, with 18 bases between. CDR3 length equals 16 residues. Per germline, CDR1 SNHLY and CDR2 FYNNEI. The CDR3 protein is CARITESRSSYNEQFF. CDR3 in DNA: TGTGCCAGAATCACCGAATCCCGGAGCTCCTACAATGAGCAGTTCTTC.

This clonotype was counted at least ten times. The gene calls are TRBV28 and TRBJ2-7; D is uncertain. The V end lost 7 bases, the J end lost 2 bases, and 9 bases lay between the germline ends. CDR1 and CDR2 (germline): MDHEN, SYDVKM. The CDR3 covers 12 residues. CDR3 bases: TGTGCCAGCAACGGAGACGCCTACGAGCAGTACTTC. Its translation is CASNGDAYEQYF.

This clonotype was recorded a few times. A clone one base away is much larger, so this may be a read error. This chain links TRBV12-3 or TRBV12-4 with TRBJ1-1; D gene unclear. The CDR3 spans 13 residues. CDR3 nucleotide sequence: TGTGCCAGCACAAAAGACATGAAAACTGAAGCTTTCTTT. This gives the protein CASTKDMKTEAFF.

To note about this clonotype: This may be a read error: a much more frequent sequence differs by one nucleotide. The J gene is TRBJ1-6, the V gene TRBV20-1; TRBD1 matches 9 bases. CDR1 is DFQATT and CDR2 is SNEGSKA in the germline V gene (reference sequence). V shed 0 bases, J shed 8 bases, and the junction held 5 bases outside the gene matches. This CDR3 contains 15 residues. CDR3 nucleotides: TGCAGTGCTAGAGAGGACAGGGGAGGGCATTCACCCCTCCACTTT. Its protein product is CSAREDRGGHSPLHF.

On this clonotype itself: One end of the junction is discordant with germline, which a read error may explain. The chain recombines TRBV24-1 with TRBJ1-1; D is perhaps TRBD1 (5 bases). The CDR3 spans 16 residues. Per germline, CDR1 KGHDR and CDR2 SFDVKD. The DNA for the CDR3 is TGTGCAACCAGTGATTTGCAGGGACGGATTCGGTCTGAAGCTTTCTTT. Its protein product is CATSDLQGRIRSEAFF.

In this sample, this clonotype turned up many times. The rearrangement links TRBV28 to TRBJ1-6; TRBD1 might be the D (6 bases). Per germline, CDR1 MDHEN and CDR2 SYDVKM. Trimming removed 10 bases at V and 7 bases at J, with 17 bases between. The CDR3 is 14 residues long. CDR3 sequence (DNA): TGTGCCACCCAAGGGGGGACACTGAATTCACCCCTCCACTTT. Protein product: CATQGGTLNSPLHF.